This TCR beta chain was recorded in a study of T-cell memory formation after mild COVID-19. Study-wide context: In these data, TCR clusters were largely donor specific. Study-wide results and limits: CM and EM subsets held most contracting CD4+ clones; EMRA held CD8+ ones. Day 15 to 85 contracting clones showed balanced CD4/CD8; day 15 to 37 expanders favored CD4+.

As for this clonotype: No antigen is known for it.

UMIs and sample barcodes were carried by the TCR alpha and TCR beta cDNA libraries that 5'RACE produced using constant-segment primers. Using its own MiXCR run on the 5' RACE reads, TCRdb lists one record per CDR3 protein. This table holds roughly 410,000 distinct CDR3 sequences, 20% to 30% found once. V was clipped by 7 bases and J by 0 bases, with 14 bases between them. This CDR3 spans 15 amino acids. The germline gives CDR1 MNHEY, CDR2 SVGEGT. Input material: PBMCs or a T cell subset sorted from them (not recorded which). The sequence derives from an adult woman who had mild COVID-19 (a few samples of this study predate the infection). Cell type and time point are not known. The chain couples TRBV6-2 or TRBV6-3 to TRBJ2-3; D assignment may be TRBD1 or TRBD2 (6 bases each). The CDR3 nucleotides are TGTGCCAGCAAGACGGGGGCCTATAGCACAGATACGCAGTATTTT. This translates into CASKTGAYSTDTQYF.